This passage covers 25 T cell receptor beta chains from one sample sequenced in a study of vaccination and CD4 T cells after COVID-19. The Oncomine TCR Beta short-read assay was applied to DNA of cultured CD4+ T cells. MiXCR was run by TCRdb on the PCR reads, yielding one entry per CDR3 protein. Of over 9,000 distinct CDR3 sequences listed, around 50% were seen once; the top ten hold about 10%. Treatment reported: approximately nine-day PBMC culture with coronavirus spike peptide pools or control peptides (ViraFEST assay). These TCRs are of unknown antigen specificity. Source material: CD4+ T cells from blood, cultured in vitro. The receptor source for this set is a human donor who had recovered from COVID-19.

The J gene is TRBJ1-2, the V gene TRBV18; 7 nucleotides align to TRBD1. Germline trimming cut 0 bases from V and 5 bases from J; bases unmatched to any gene: 6. Germline CDR1 KGHSH, CDR2 LQKENI. The CDR3 is made up of 15 amino acids. Here the CDR3 reads CASSPPPGGSYGYTF. The CDR3 DNA reads as TGTGCCAGCTCACCACCGCCAGGGGGATCTTATGGCTACACCTTC. The full variable domain, with the rest looked up from reference TRBV18 and TRBJ1-2, is NAGVMQNPRHLVRRRGQEARLRCSPMKGHSHVYWYRQLPEEGLKFMVYLQKENIIDESGMPKERFSAEFPKEGPSILRIQQVVRGDSAAYFCASSPPPGGSYGYTFGSGTRLTVV.

This clonotype has only a few counts. The rearrangement links TRBV2 to TRBJ2-2; D is possibly TRBD2 (5 bases). V lost 4 bases, J lost 0 bases, and 9 bases lay in between. Per the germline V gene, CDR1 is SNHLY and CDR2 is FYNNEI. This CDR3 spans 15 amino acids. The CDR3 region has the DNA TGTGCCAGCAGTGTGCTGGGAGCGAACACCGGGGAGCTGTTTTTT. Encoded protein: CASSVLGANTGELFF.

This clonotype appeared a few times. The J gene is TRBJ1-2, the V gene TRBV7-9; TRBD1 might be the D (5 bases). V lost 5 bases, J lost 3 bases, and 16 bases lay in between. Looked up from germline, CDR1 is SEHNR and CDR2 is FQNEAQ (reference sequence). The CDR3 runs 15 residues. CDR3 DNA sequence: TGTGCCAGCAGCCTCGGGGAAGGGACGGACTATGGCTACACCTTC. It is translated as CASSLGEGTDYGYTF.

The rearrangement links TRBV19 to TRBJ2-2; D gene ambiguous. Trimming took 4 bases from V and 7 from J, leaving 13 bases between them. Per the germline V gene, CDR1 is LNHDA and CDR2 is SQIVND (reference sequence). The CDR3 covers 14 residues. CDR3: CASSTQGRSGELFF. In nucleotides, the CDR3 is TGTGCCAGTAGTACGCAAGGGCGTAGCGGGGAGCTGTTTTTT.

The chain is built from TRBV6-2 or TRBV6-3 and TRBJ2-2; tentatively, D is TRBD2 (6 bases). V was trimmed by 7 bases and J by 7 bases, leaving 22 bases between them. Germline CDR1 MNHEY, CDR2 SVGEGT. The length of the CDR3 is 16 residues. CDR3 sequence reads: CASTTPGLARGGELFF. CDR3 nucleotides: TGTGCCAGCACCACCCCGGGACTGGCCCGAGGCGGGGAGCTGTTTTTT.

The chain's CDR3 is CASSTSGSSYEQYF. The CDR3 nucleotides read TGTGCCAGTAGTACTAGCGGGAGCTCCTACGAGCAGTACTTC. The V and J genes are TRBV19 and TRBJ2-7; 10 bases match TRBD2. Germline V CDR1 and CDR2: LNHDA, SQIVND (reference sequence). The trim removed 4 bases at V and 0 bases at J, leaving 0 bases unmatched. This CDR3 has 14 residues.

V and J are TRBV20-1 and TRBJ1-5; D remains ambiguous. Germline V gives CDR1 DFQATT, CDR2 SNEGSKA (reference sequence). This CDR3 comprises 14 residues. Trimming took 3 bases from V and 0 from J, leaving 9 bases between them. The CDR3 DNA follows: TGCAGTGCTAGTGGTGGGTTTAGCAATCAGCCCCAGCATTTT. Translation gives CSASGGFSNQPQHF.

The chain uses TRBV2 and TRBJ1-1; D not resolved. Germline V gene lookup returns CDR1 SNHLY and CDR2 FYNNEI. The CDR3 sequence is 13 residues long. V dropped 4 bases and J dropped 1 base, with 7 bases sitting between them. This CDR3 reads CASSVGGNTEAFF. The CDR3 nucleotides are TGTGCCAGCAGTGTTGGCGGGAACACTGAAGCTTTCTTT.

The chain carries TRBV30 and TRBJ1-2; D call uncertain. The CDR3 sequence is 13 residues long. The germline V gene encodes CDR1 GTSNPN and CDR2 SVGIG (reference sequence). V was trimmed by 2 bases and J by 2 bases, leaving 9 bases between them. The CDR3 here is CAWSPTRNYGYTF. The CDR3 bases are TGTGCCTGGAGTCCGACAAGGAACTATGGCTACACCTTC. Filled out from reference TRBV30 and TRBJ1-2, the complete variable domain reads SQTIHQWPATLVQPVGSPLSLECTVEGTSNPNLYWYRQAAGRGLQLLFYSVGIGQISSEVPQNLSASRPQDRQFILSSKKLLLSDSGFYLCAWSPTRNYGYTFGSGTRLTVV.

This clonotype has only a few counts. The genes are TRBV4-1 and TRBJ1-5, with 7 bases that match TRBD1. Germline CDR1 reads MGHRA; CDR2 reads YSYEKL. The CDR3 loop spans 15 amino acids. Trimming took 0 bases from V and 6 from J; bases not matched to a gene: 5. The CDR3 region has the DNA TGCGCCAGCAGCCAAGATCAGCAGGGGGGTCAGCCCCAGCATTTT. This translates into CASSQDQQGGQPQHF.

The chain carries TRBV7-2 and TRBJ2-1; 9 bases line up with TRBD2. Trimming cost V 6 bases and J 0 bases; bases outside gene matches: 9. CDR1 SGHTA and CDR2 FQGNSA come from the germline V gene. The CDR3 is 17 residues long. The CDR3 coding sequence is TGTGCCAGCAGACGTATGACTAGCGGAAGCTCCTACAATGAGCAGTTCTTC. Amino acid sequence: CASRRMTSGSSYNEQFF.

This clonotype was found a few times. The J gene is TRBJ1-5, the V gene TRBV20-1; D ambiguous. CDR3 size: 13 residues. Germline CDR1 DFQATT, CDR2 SNEGSKA (reference sequence). The V end lost 6 bases, the J end lost 0 bases, and 9 bases lay between the germline ends. CDR3 residues: CSAVGDSNQPQHF. The CDR3, as DNA: TGCAGTGCGGTGGGAGATAGCAATCAGCCCCAGCATTTT.

This clonotype was seen a handful of times. V is TRBV15 and J is TRBJ1-6; D is perhaps TRBD1 (6 bases). V dropped 2 bases and J dropped 7 bases, with 15 bases sitting between them. CDR1 and CDR2 from the germline V gene are LNHNV and YYDKDF (reference sequence). CDR3 length equals 16 residues. CDR3 loop: CATSRTAGTPNSPLHF. For the CDR3, the DNA is TGTGCCACCAGCAGAACAGCCGGGACACCAAATTCACCCCTCCACTTT.

CDR3 nucleotides: TGTGCCAGCAGTGAAAACAGGGGGCGCAATCAGCCCCAGCATTTT. It codes for CASSENRGRNQPQHF. The V call is TRBV2, the J call TRBJ1-5, with 9 bases that match TRBD1. Germline values: CDR1 SNHLY, CDR2 FYNNEI. V lost 2 bases, J lost 2 bases, and 1 base stayed unmatched. The CDR3 runs 15 residues.

This clonotype was seen a handful of times. The CDR3 nucleotides read TGTGCCAGCAGCGTCTCTCAGGGGGGGACTGAAGCTTTCTTT. Translated, it gives CASSVSQGGTEAFF. V and J are TRBV7-6 and TRBJ1-1; 7 bases align to TRBD1. CDR1 is SGHVS, CDR2 FNYEAQ, per germline. The J segment lost 5 bases and the V segment lost 5 bases, leaving 8 bases of the junction unmatched. The CDR3 contains 14 residues. The variable domain in full, completed from reference TRBV7-6 and TRBJ1-1, reads GAGVSQSPRYKVTKRGQDVALRCDPISGHVSLYWYRQALGQGPEFLTYFNYEAQQDKSGLPNDRFSAERPEGSISTLTIQRTEQRDSAMYRCASSVSQGGTEAFFGQGTRLTVV.

The CDR3 protein is CAIKLYNEQFF. The CDR3 nucleotides read TGTGCCATCAAACTCTACAATGAGCAGTTCTTC. This sequence joins TRBV10-3 and TRBJ2-1, with unresolved D. The CDR3 spans 11 residues. The V gene's germline CDR1 is ENHRY and CDR2 SYGVKD. V was trimmed by 7 bases and J by 3 bases, leaving 4 bases between them.

J is TRBJ1-5 and V is TRBV6-1, with TRBD1 identical over 7 bases. V trimming: 6 bases; J trimming: 4 bases; junction bases outside the gene matches: 9. The CDR3 covers 15 residues. CDR1 is MNHNS and CDR2 is SASEGT in the germline V gene. The CDR3 DNA reads as TGTGCCAGCAGCCCTCTCGGGACAGTAAATCAGCCCCAGCATTTT. Its protein is CASSPLGTVNQPQHF.

The chain recombines TRBV20-1 with TRBJ2-7, with 8 positions matching TRBD2. This CDR3 comprises 15 residues. The V and J ends lost 0 bases and 0 bases, in that order; junction bases with no gene match: 4. Looked up from germline, CDR1 is DFQATT and CDR2 is SNEGSKA (reference sequence). The DNA for the CDR3 is TGCAGTGCTAGAGATTCGGGACTAGTCTCCTACGAGCAGTACTTC. This translates into CSARDSGLVSYEQYF.

V and J are TRBV27 and TRBJ1-5, with D unresolved. Trimming left V 1 base short and J 0 bases short, with 7 bases between. In germline, CDR1 is MNHEY, CDR2 SMNVEV (reference sequence). The CDR3 is 15 residues long. This CDR3 is CASSLYRNSNQPQHF. The DNA for the CDR3 is TGTGCCAGCAGTTTATACAGAAATAGCAATCAGCCCCAGCATTTT.

J is TRBJ2-6 and V is TRBV15, with no clear D. Germline CDR1 and CDR2: LNHNV and YYDKDF (reference sequence). The CDR3 loop spans 16 amino acids. Trimming left V 0 bases short and J 0 bases short, with 6 bases between. The CDR3 sequence: CATSRDRSSGANVLTF. In DNA form, the CDR3 reads TGTGCCACCAGCAGAGATCGGAGCTCTGGGGCCAACGTCCTGACTTTC.

Only a few counts were recorded for this clonotype. The chain joins TRBV20-1 to TRBJ1-6; 10 positions agree with TRBD1. Germline V CDR1 and CDR2: DFQATT, SNEGSKA (reference sequence). The CDR3 length is 12 residues. CDR3 sequence reads: CAPGQGHSPLHF. CDR3 sequence (DNA): TGCGCACCGGGACAGGGGCATTCACCCCTCCACTTT.

The J gene is TRBJ1-1, the V gene TRBV7-8; maybe TRBD1 (6 bases). The CDR3 is made up of 16 amino acids. Per germline, CDR1 SGHVS and CDR2 FQNEAQ. Trimming stripped 5 bases from V and 4 bases from J, with 20 bases between. CDR3 DNA: TGTGCCAGCAGCGTGCAGGGGCGACACTCATTCACTGAAGCTTTCTTT. This sequence encodes CASSVQGRHSFTEAFF.

The chain employs TRBV30 and TRBJ2-1; 9 bases match TRBD2. V was clipped by 2 bases and J by 4 bases; unmatched bases: 9. This CDR3 spans 16 amino acids. The V gene's germline CDR1 is GTSNPN and CDR2 SVGIG (reference sequence). CDR3 loop: CAWSNRLAVGYNEQFF. DNA of the CDR3: TGTGCCTGGAGTAACCGACTAGCGGTGGGGTACAATGAGCAGTTCTTC.

This clonotype was seen a handful of times. The chain couples TRBV20-1 to TRBJ1-1, with D possibly being TRBD1 (5 bases). Germline V gene lookup returns CDR1 DFQATT and CDR2 SNEGSKA (reference sequence). CDR3 size: 13 residues. CDR3 DNA sequence: TGCAGCCACCATTCAGGGATGAACACTGAAGCTTTCTTT. Protein product: CSHHSGMNTEAFF.

This rearrangement joins TRBV2 to TRBJ2-7, with TRBD2 matching 11 bases. Trimming cost V 4 bases and J 6 bases; bases outside gene matches: 17. Germline assignment: CDR1 SNHLY and CDR2 FYNNEI. This CDR3 is 18 amino acids long. The CDR3 here is CASSGSGTSGYRGGEQYF. CDR3 bases: TGTGCCAGCAGTGGCTCCGGGACTAGCGGCTATAGGGGAGGCGAGCAGTACTTC.